This T cell receptor (beta chain) comes out of a study of T cell responses to AZD1222 COVID-19 vaccine. Notes on this clone: Its matching antigen is unknown.

Generated by immunoSEQ multiplex PCR, the TCRdb table keeps only in-frame clones and is missing some. The sample consists of about 120,000 clones, over 80% of them appearing once. Study-wide results and limits: Seropositivity was recorded at baseline in only six AZD1222 recipients. Spike-specific TCR depth and breadth grew after two AZD1222 doses. Clonal diversity may have been underestimated in mostly white British donors.

The CDR3 runs to 16 residues. Per the germline V gene, CDR1 is SGHTA and CDR2 is FQGNSA. V was cut by 3 bases and J by 4 bases, with 18 bases left in between. The sequencing used peripheral blood, collected on day 0 of AZD1222 vaccination. The source is an adult in good health. The rearrangement links TRBV7-2 to TRBJ2-5; tentatively, D is TRBD1 (5 bases). The CDR3 DNA reads as TGTGCCAGCAGCTTTGGACCGAACCCTAGGGGAGAGACCCAGTACTTC. Translation gives CASSFGPNPRGETQYF.